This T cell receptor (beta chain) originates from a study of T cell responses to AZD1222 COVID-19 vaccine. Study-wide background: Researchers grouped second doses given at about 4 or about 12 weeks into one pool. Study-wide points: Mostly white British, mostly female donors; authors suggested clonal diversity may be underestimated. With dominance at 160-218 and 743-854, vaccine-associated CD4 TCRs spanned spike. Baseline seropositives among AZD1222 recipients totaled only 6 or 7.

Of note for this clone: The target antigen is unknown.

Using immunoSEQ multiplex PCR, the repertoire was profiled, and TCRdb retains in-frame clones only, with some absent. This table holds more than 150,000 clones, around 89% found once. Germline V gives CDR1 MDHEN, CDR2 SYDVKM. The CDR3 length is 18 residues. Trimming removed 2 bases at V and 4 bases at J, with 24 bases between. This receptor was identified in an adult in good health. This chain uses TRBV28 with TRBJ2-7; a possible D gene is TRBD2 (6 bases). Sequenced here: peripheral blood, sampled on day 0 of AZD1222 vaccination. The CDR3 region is CASSLMGTFHSGIYEQYF. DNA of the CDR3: TGTGCCAGCAGTTTAATGGGGACTTTTCATTCGGGGATTTACGAGCAGTACTTC.